Below, one T cell receptor (beta chain) is given with its context. Some clones are missing from TCRdb's copy, which holds only in-frame ones; the method was immunoSEQ multiplex PCR. Here the sample spans about 82,000 clones, about 89% being singletons. Study members were between roughly 18 and 100 years old and lived in around 24 US regions. The data are from a study of blood T cell repertoires in COVID-19. V lost 5 bases and J lost 7; bases outside the gene matches: 6. The CDR3 runs to 15 residues. CDR1 is SGHTA, CDR2 FQGNSA, per germline. This clonotype was sampled from a woman aged 50 to 65 with acute COVID-19. The material sequenced was PBMCs or T cells enriched from blood (not recorded which). V gene TRBV7-2 combines with J gene TRBJ1-6; 9 bases line up with TRBD1. In DNA form, the CDR3 reads TGTGCCAGCAGCCCAAGAGGGACAGGGAATTCACCCCTCCACTTT. Translating it yields CASSPRGTGNSPLHF.